Included here is one T cell receptor beta chain sequence, with context. Germline lookup yields CDR1 LGHNA and CDR2 YSLEER. The CDR3 runs 18 residues. Losses at the gene ends were 1 base for V and 6 bases for J; bases not matched to a gene: 17. Profiling relied on immunoSEQ multiplex PCR, and the TCRdb table lists in-frame clones only, not all of them. Of approximately 94,000 clones listed, approximately 90% are singletons. The data derive from a study of control samples from healthy donors and cancer patients. The genes are TRBV4-3 and TRBJ1-2, with TRBD1 matching over 7 bases. The TCR originated in a woman aged 45-59 years in good health. What was sequenced was blood. CDR3 region: CASSQVFPGTVNSDGYTF. The DNA of the CDR3 is TGCGCCAGCAGCCAAGTTTTTCCCGGGACAGTCAACAGTGATGGCTACACCTTC.